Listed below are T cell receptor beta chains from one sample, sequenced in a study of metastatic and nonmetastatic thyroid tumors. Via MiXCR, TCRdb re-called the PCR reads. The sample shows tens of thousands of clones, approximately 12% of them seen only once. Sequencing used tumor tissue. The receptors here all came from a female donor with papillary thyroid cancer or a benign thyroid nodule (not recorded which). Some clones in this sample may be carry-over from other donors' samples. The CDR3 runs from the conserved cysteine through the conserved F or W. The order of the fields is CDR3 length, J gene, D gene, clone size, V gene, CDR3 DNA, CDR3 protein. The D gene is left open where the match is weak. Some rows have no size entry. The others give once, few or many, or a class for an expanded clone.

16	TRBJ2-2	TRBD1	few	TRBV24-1	TGTGCCACCAGCCACCCCGGGACAGCATCCTCTGGGGAGCTGTTTTTT	CATSHPGTASSGELFF
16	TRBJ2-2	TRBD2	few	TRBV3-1	TGTGCCAGCAGCCCCCTAGCGGGATCGGGCACCGGGGAGCTGTTTTTT	CASSPLAGSGTGELFF
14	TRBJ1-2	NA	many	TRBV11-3	TGTGCCAGCAGCTTAGGGGACACATACTATGGCTACACCTTC	CASSLGDTYYGYTF
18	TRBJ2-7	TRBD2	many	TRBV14	TGTGCCAGCAGCCATCCGTTGACTAGCGGGAGTAATTCAGTCGAGCAGTACTTC	CASSHPLTSGSNSVEQYF
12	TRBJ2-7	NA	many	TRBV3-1	TGTGCCAGCAGCCAGGCAGGGTACGAGCAGTACTTC	CASSQAGYEQYF
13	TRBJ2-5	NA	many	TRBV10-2	TGCGCCAGCAGTCGGGACCTACGGGGGACCCAGTACTTC	CASSRDLRGTQYF
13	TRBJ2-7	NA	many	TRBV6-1	TGTGCCAGCACCCCAAGGGGGGGCCGCGAGCAGTACTTC	CASTPRGGREQYF
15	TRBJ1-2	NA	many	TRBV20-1	TGCAGTGCTAGAGAGAGGGGGATACCTAACTATGGCTACACCTTC	CSARERGIPNYGYTF
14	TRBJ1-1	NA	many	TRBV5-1	TGCGCCAGCAGCTTGGTCGGGGGGCGAACTGAAGCTTTCTTT	CASSLVGGRTEAFF
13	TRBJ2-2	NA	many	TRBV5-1	TGCGCCAGCAGCAACGACAACACCGGGGAGCTGTTTTTT	CASSNDNTGELFF
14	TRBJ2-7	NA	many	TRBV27	TGTGCCAGCAGTTTATGGGCGGGGTCCTACGAGCAGTACTTC	CASSLWAGSYEQYF
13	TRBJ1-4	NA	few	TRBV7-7	TGTGCTAGCAGCGGCGACGGCGGGGGAAAACTGTTTTTT	CASSGDGGGKLFF
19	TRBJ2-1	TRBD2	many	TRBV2	TGTGCCAGCAGTGAAGTACCGATCGGGACTAGCGGGAGTCCGGATGAGCAGTTCTTC	CASSEVPIGTSGSPDEQFF
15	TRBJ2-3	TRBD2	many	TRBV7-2	TGTGCCAGCAGCTTCATACTAGCGGTCACAGATACGCAGTATTTT	CASSFILAVTDTQYF
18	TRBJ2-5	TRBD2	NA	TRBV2	TGTGCCAACGACCTCGGGACTAGCGGGAGGGCCCGGGGAGAGACCCAGCACTTC	CANDLGTSGRARGETQHF
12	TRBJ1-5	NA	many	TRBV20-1	TGCAGTGCTCGGAGCGGGAATCAGCCCCAGCATTTT	CSARSGNQPQHF
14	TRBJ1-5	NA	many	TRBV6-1	TGTGCCAGCAGTTCCCGGTCTAGCAATCAGCCCCAGCATTTT	CASSSRSSNQPQHF
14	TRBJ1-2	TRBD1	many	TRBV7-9	TGTGCCAGCAGCTTCCCGGGACAGAACTATGGCTACACCTTC	CASSFPGQNYGYTF
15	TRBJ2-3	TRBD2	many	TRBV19	TGTGCCAGTAGTATACTAGCGGGAGTCACAGATACGCAGTATTTT	CASSILAGVTDTQYF
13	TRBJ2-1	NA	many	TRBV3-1	TGTGCCAGCAGCCAGCGGCGCTACAATGAGCAGTTCTTC	CASSQRRYNEQFF
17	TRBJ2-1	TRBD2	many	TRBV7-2	TGTGCCAGCACCCCCAGGGGAGCGGGAGCAGGTTCCAATGAGCAGTTCTTC	CASTPRGAGAGSNEQFF
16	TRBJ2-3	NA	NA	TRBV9	TGTGCCAGCAGCGGTGACCCAGCGGCTAGCACAGATACGCAGTATTTT	CASSGDPAASTDTQYF
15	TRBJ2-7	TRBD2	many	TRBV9	TGTGCCAGCAGTCACGGACTAGCGCGGGACTACGAGCAGTACTTC	CASSHGLARDYEQYF
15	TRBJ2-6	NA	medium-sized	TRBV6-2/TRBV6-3	TGTGCCAGCACCCCCAGTAGCTCTGGGGCCAACGTCCTGACTTTC	CASTPSSSGANVLTF
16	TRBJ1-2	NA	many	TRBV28	TGTGCCAGCAGCCGCCACACAGGGTTTGATAACTATGGCTACACCTTC	CASSRHTGFDNYGYTF
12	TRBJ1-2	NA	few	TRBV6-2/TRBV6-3	TGTGCCAGCAGCCACGACCTTTATGGCTACACCTTC	CASSHDLYGYTF